The rows below give T cell receptor beta chains drawn from one sample of a study of blood T cell repertoires in COVID-19. Data came from immunoSEQ multiplex PCR; TCRdb stores just in-frame clones and leaves some out. The data contain approximately 150,000 clones, over 70% of them singletons. Sequenced input: PBMCs or T cells enriched from blood (not recorded which). All receptors come from a man in his fifties or sixties in a cohort exposed to, infected with or recovered from COVID-19 (not recorded which). CDR3s include the opening cysteine and the closing phenylalanine or tryptophan. The D gene is left open where the match is weak. Clone size appears in some rows only: once, few, many, or a class for an expanded clone.

>TRBV3-1/TRBV3-2|TRBJ1-1|NA|NA
TGTGCCAGCAGCCGACACGGGACACTGAACACTGAAGCTTTCTTT
CASSRHGTLNTEAFF
>TRBV19|TRBJ2-7|TRBD1|NA
TGTGCCAGTAGTATCCGGGACAGGGTTAACGAGCAGTACTTC
CASSIRDRVNEQYF
>TRBV6-5|TRBJ2-7|TRBD1|NA
TGTGCCAGCAGTTTGACGGACAGGTCCTACGAGCAGTACTTC
CASSLTDRSYEQYF
>TRBV5-1|TRBJ2-7|NA|NA
TGCGCCAGCAGCTCCGGGTCAACCTACGAGCAGTACTTC
CASSSGSTYEQYF
>TRBV6-4|TRBJ2-7|TRBD2|once
TGTGCCAGCAGTTATCTAGCGGGGTACGAGCAGTACTTC
CASSYLAGYEQYF
>TRBV30|TRBJ2-2|NA|once
TGTGCCTGGAGTACACACACCGGGGAGCTGTTTTTT
CAWSTHTGELFF
>TRBV6-5|TRBJ1-1|NA|NA
TGTGCCAGCAACACCATGAACACTGAAGCTTTCTTT
CASNTMNTEAFF
>TRBV5-1|TRBJ1-6|NA|NA
TGCGCCAGCAGCTTGGGACAGTATAATTCACCCCTCCACTTT
CASSLGQYNSPLHF
>TRBV18|TRBJ2-3|NA|NA
TGTGCCAGCTCACCACCGTCGACAGATACGCAGTATTTT
CASSPPSTDTQYF
>TRBV30|TRBJ1-6|NA|few
TGTGCCTGGGGACCATATAATTCACCCCTCCACTTT
CAWGPYNSPLHF
>TRBV4-1|TRBJ2-3|TRBD1|NA
TGCGCCAGCAGGCCCGGGACAGGGTTAGGCACAGATACGCAGTATTTT
CASRPGTGLGTDTQYF
>TRBV29-1|TRBJ1-2|NA|once
TGCAGCGTTGATCGGGGATATGGCTACACCTTC
CSVDRGYGYTF
>TRBV3-1/TRBV3-2|TRBJ1-5|NA|NA
TGTGCCAGCAGCCCACAGGGCGCTCAGCCCCAGCATTTT
CASSPQGAQPQHF
>TRBV4-1|TRBJ2-1|NA|once
TGCGCCAGCAGCCCCCAAGCGGGCCCCGCAACCGGGTGGAATGAGCAGTTCTTC
CASSPQAGPATGWNEQFF
>TRBV6-2/TRBV6-3|TRBJ1-2|TRBD1|NA
TGTGCCAGCAGTTCACCCGGGACAGGGATCTATGGCTACACCTTC
CASSSPGTGIYGYTF
>TRBV3-1/TRBV3-2|TRBJ2-7|TRBD1|NA
TGTGCCAGCAGCGACCGGGACAGGGGGTACGAGCAGTACTTC
CASSDRDRGYEQYF
>TRBV28|TRBJ2-5|NA|NA
TGTGCCAGCAGTTTGACACAGTCCCAAGAGACCCAGTACTTC
CASSLTQSQETQYF
>TRBV5-4|TRBJ2-5|NA|NA
TGTGCCAGCAGCTCCCCGGGAAGGCCCCAAGAGACCCAGTACTTC
CASSSPGRPQETQYF
>TRBV4-1|TRBJ2-7|NA|NA
TGCGCCAGCAGCCACCCGGGACTCCCATCCTACGAGCAGTACTTC
CASSHPGLPSYEQYF
>TRBV7-6|TRBJ1-1|NA|NA
TGTGCCAGCAGCTTAAGGGGGAACACTGAAGCTTTCTTT
CASSLRGNTEAFF
>TRBV5-1|TRBJ2-7|NA|NA
TGCGCCAGCAGCTTGTCTAGCGCCTACGAGCAGTACTTC
CASSLSSAYEQYF
>TRBV4-1|TRBJ2-1|TRBD2|NA
TGCGCCAGCAGCCTAAGGAGCTCAGCGGGAGGCTACAATGAGCAGTTCTTC
CASSLRSSAGGYNEQFF
>TRBV4-1|TRBJ2-7|TRBD1|NA
TGCGCCAGCAGCCAAGATCGGAGGACAGGGGCGTCCTACGAGCAGTACTTC
CASSQDRRTGASYEQYF
>TRBV10-3|TRBJ1-2|TRBD1|NA
TGTGCCATATCCGGACAGGGGTATGGCTACACCTTC
CAISGQGYGYTF
>TRBV24-1|TRBJ2-3|TRBD1|NA
TGTGCCACCTCGGACAGGGCGACAGATACGCAGTATTTT
CATSDRATDTQYF
>TRBV7-2|TRBJ2-2|TRBD2|once
TGTGCCAGCAGCTTAGTAGCGGGAGGGACCGGGGAGCTGTTTTTT
CASSLVAGGTGELFF
>TRBV11-1|TRBJ2-7|NA|NA
TGTGCCAGCAGCTTAGCTGACGGGAACATTTACGAGCAGTACTTC
CASSLADGNIYEQYF
>TRBV7-2|TRBJ2-1|TRBD2|NA
TGTGCCAGCAGCTCGGGACTAGCGGGGCCTTATGAGCAGTTCTTC
CASSSGLAGPYEQFF
>TRBV24-1|TRBJ2-3|TRBD1|once
TGTGCCACCAGTGATTCCGGGACAGGGGAAGATACGCAGTATTTT
CATSDSGTGEDTQYF
>TRBV18|TRBJ1-6|NA|NA
TGTGCCAGCTCACCGGGGGCAGGGGATTCACCCCTCCACTTT
CASSPGAGDSPLHF
>TRBV5-1|TRBJ1-6|TRBD1|NA
TGCGCCAGCAGCTTGGTGGCAGGGGGCGGGGGTTCACCCCTCCACTTT
CASSLVAGGGGSPLHF
>TRBV9|TRBJ2-1|NA|NA
TGTGCCAGCAGCGCCGATGGCGGGGCTTCCTACAATGAGCAGTTCTTC
CASSADGGASYNEQFF
>TRBV5-1|TRBJ2-1|NA|NA
TGCGCCAGCAGCCCGGCCGGGGGTCGCTCCTACAATGAGCAGTTCTTC
CASSPAGGRSYNEQFF
>TRBV25-1|TRBJ2-2|NA|NA
TGTGCCAGCAGTGTGCAGATGAACACCGGGGAGCTGTTTTTT
CASSVQMNTGELFF
>TRBV6-2/TRBV6-3|TRBJ2-7|NA|NA
TGTGCCAGCAGCCGCCACAGGGTACAATCCTACGAGCAGTACTTC
CASSRHRVQSYEQYF
>TRBV30|TRBJ1-5|NA|NA
TGTGCCTGGAGTGTATCCGGTAGCAATCAGCCCCAGCATTTT
CAWSVSGSNQPQHF
>TRBV6-2/TRBV6-3|TRBJ1-3|NA|NA
TGTGCCAGCAGTTGGGGCGGAAACACCATATATTTT
CASSWGGNTIYF
>TRBV6-2/TRBV6-3|TRBJ2-1|TRBD2|NA
TGTGCCAGCAGTTACTCGATAGCGGGATCCTACAATGAGCAGTTCTTC
CASSYSIAGSYNEQFF
>TRBV7-8|TRBJ2-7|NA|once
TGTGCCAGCAGCTTGAGGCGGCCCTACGAGCAGTACTTC
CASSLRRPYEQYF
>TRBV28|TRBJ2-5|NA|NA
TGTGCCAGCAGTTTTCCAGGGGACGCCGAGACCCAGTACTTC
CASSFPGDAETQYF
>TRBV29-1|TRBJ1-1|NA|NA
TGCAGCCTCTCGCGGTCAAACCTGAACACTGAAGCTTTCTTT
CSLSRSNLNTEAFF
>TRBV3-1/TRBV3-2|TRBJ2-7|NA|NA
TGTGCCAGCAGCCCTACTGCGGGACTCGAGCAGTACTTC
CASSPTAGLEQYF
>TRBV10-3|TRBJ1-2|TRBD1|once
TGTGCCATCAGTGGGCGGGACAGCACTCTTGGCTACACCTTC
CAISGRDSTLGYTF
>TRBV19|TRBJ2-2|NA|NA
TGTGCCAGTACCGGGTCTAACACCGGGGAGCTGTTTTTT
CASTGSNTGELFF
>TRBV6-2/TRBV6-3|TRBJ1-6|NA|once
TGTGCCAGCAGTGACCGGGACGGGAGTAATTGGGCCCTCCACTTT
CASSDRDGSNWALHF
>TRBV28|TRBJ2-3|NA|NA
TGTGCCAGCAGTCCCACAGGGTTCGTTACAGATACGCAGTATTTT
CASSPTGFVTDTQYF
>TRBV19|TRBJ2-3|TRBD2|NA
TGTGCCAGTAGTGAGCTAGCGGGAGTGACAGATACGCAGTATTTT
CASSELAGVTDTQYF
>TRBV4-3|TRBJ1-2|TRBD1|NA
TGCGCCAGCAGCCAAGATTTAACAGGGGGCTCTGGCTACACCTTC
CASSQDLTGGSGYTF
>TRBV20-1|TRBJ1-2|NA|NA
TGCAGTACCGGGAACTATGGCTACACCTTC
CSTGNYGYTF
>TRBV9|TRBJ2-1|NA|NA
TGTGCCAGCAGCCCGCGCGGGGACCCCGGCTCCAATGAGCAGTTCTTC
CASSPRGDPGSNEQFF
>TRBV10-2|TRBJ2-7|TRBD2|once
TGCGCCAGCAGTGAGAGCTCGGCGGGAGGCGAGCAGTACTTC
CASSESSAGGEQYF
>TRBV7-8|TRBJ2-7|NA|NA
TGTGCCAGCAGCCCGCTACTAGCTATCGAGCAGTACTTC
CASSPLLAIEQYF
>TRBV5-6|TRBJ2-3|TRBD2|NA
TGTGCCAGCACCGGAGGACCTAGCGGGAGCACAGATACGCAGTATTTT
CASTGGPSGSTDTQYF
>TRBV4-3|TRBJ1-1|TRBD1|NA
TGCGCCAGCAGCCTCCTACAGGGGTATGAAGCTTTCTTT
CASSLLQGYEAFF
>TRBV5-1|TRBJ2-7|TRBD1|few
TGCGCCAGCAGCTTGGACAGGGGCTACGAGCAGTACTTC
CASSLDRGYEQYF
>TRBV3-1/TRBV3-2|TRBJ1-1|NA|NA
TGTGCCAGCAGCCAAGATAGCAACACTGAAGCTTTCTTT
CASSQDSNTEAFF
>TRBV20-1|TRBJ1-2|NA|NA
TGCAGTGCTAGAGGGGCCTACACCTTC
CSARGAYTF